Below are 16 T cell receptor beta chains sequenced from a single sample in a study of T cells in Graves' hyperthyroidism and ophthalmopathy. It was RNA transcripts that yielded the amplified TCR beta CDR3 regions. Initially, a first-round RT-PCR of the TCR CDR3 employed the HTBI primer set. A single record per CDR3 protein comes from TCRdb applying MiXCR to the multiplex PCR reads. In the table there are about 98,000 distinct CDR3 sequences, roughly 40% of which are singletons. Sequences were obtained from peripheral blood or thyroid tissue (not recorded which). Every receptor here comes from a woman in her twenties or thirties with Graves' hyperthyroidism.

This clonotype was picked up many times. The V call is TRBV12-3 or TRBV12-4, the J call TRBJ2-2; the D gene is possibly TRBD2 (6 bases). This CDR3 is built from 13 residues. The V and J ends lost 3 bases and 5 bases respectively, with 7 bases between them. The CDR3 DNA reads TGTGCCAGCAGTTTGGGGAGGACCGGGGAGCTGTTTTTT. Translating gives CASSLGRTGELFF.

This clonotype was counted ten times or more. The rearrangement joins TRBV7-9 to TRBJ2-6; weak D call: TRBD2 (5 bases). The CDR3 contains 19 residues. Per the germline V gene, CDR1 is SEHNR and CDR2 is FQNEAQ (reference sequence). The V end lost 3 bases, the J end lost 0 bases, and 18 bases lay between the germline ends. CDR3 sequence (DNA): TGTGCCAGCAGCTTGGGAGCCCTCTCCCTCCCCTCTGGGGCCAACGTCCTGACTTTC. Translation: CASSLGALSLPSGANVLTF.

The chain joins TRBV7-2 to TRBJ2-5, with a weak D call TRBD2 (5 bases). CDR1 SGHTA and CDR2 FQGNSA come from the germline V gene. This CDR3 is built from 14 residues. Trimming removed 5 bases at V and 3 bases at J, with 13 bases between. The CDR3 sequence is CASSVGFGEETQYF. DNA of the CDR3: TGTGCCAGCAGCGTAGGGTTCGGGGAAGAGACCCAGTACTTC.

This clonotype was observed at least ten times. The chain uses TRBV10-3 and TRBJ2-5; possibly TRBD2 for D (6 bases). The V gene lost 4 bases and the J gene lost 4 bases, with 19 bases spanning the gap. The CDR3 contains 16 residues. The germline CDR1 and CDR2 sequences are ENHRY and SYGVKD. Written as DNA, the CDR3 is TGTGCCATCAGTGTAGGGGCAGGGACTGCGCCAGAGACCCAGTACTTC. It yields the protein CAISVGAGTAPETQYF.

This clonotype was seen repeatedly, ten times or more. The chain combines TRBV5-1 with TRBJ2-5; D not certain. The germline V and J ends were trimmed by 4 bases and 0 bases, with 13 bases remaining between them. Germline loops: CDR1 SGHRS, CDR2 YFSETQ. The CDR3 length is 15 residues. In DNA, the CDR3 is TGCGCCAGCAGCACGATCTCAGAGTACCAAGAGACCCAGTACTTC. Translation: CASSTISEYQETQYF.

This clonotype was picked up many times. The rearrangement links TRBV5-1 to TRBJ2-5; D unresolved. The CDR3 is 14 residues long. Between the trimmed V and J ends, which lost 0 bases and 5 bases, there was a span of 11 bases. Germline CDR1 reads SGHRS; CDR2 reads YFSETQ. CDR3 amino acids: CASSLGYTRETQYF. Here the CDR3 DNA reads TGCGCCAGCAGCTTGGGCTACACACGGGAGACCCAGTACTTC.

This clonotype was detected many times. One end of the junction does not line up with germline, which may come from a read error. This rearrangement joins TRBV9 to TRBJ1-6, with D unresolved. There are 15 residues in the CDR3. Germline CDR1 and CDR2: SGDLS and YYNGEE. The CDR3 region is CANSVSGSYNSPLHF. CDR3 bases: TGTGCCAACAGCGTATCTGGCTCCTATAATTCACCCCTCCACTTT.

This chain uses TRBV2 with TRBJ1-2; 9 bases match TRBD1. J gave up 6 bases and V 4 bases, and 6 bases lay outside the gene matches. Germline V CDR1 and CDR2: SNHLY, FYNNEI. The CDR3 runs 14 residues. For the CDR3, the DNA is TGTGCCAGCAGTGTCCCGGGGGACAGGGATGGCTACACCTTC. As protein: CASSVPGDRDGYTF.

This clonotype was recorded many times. This chain links TRBV20-1 with TRBJ1-3, with D perhaps matching TRBD1 (6 bases). CDR1 is DFQATT, CDR2 SNEGSKA, per germline (reference sequence). The V end was cut by 3 bases, the J end by 8 bases, with 14 bases between. The CDR3 consists of 13 residues. The CDR3 loop reads CSASAGDGDTIYF. The DNA for the CDR3 is TGCAGTGCTAGTGCAGGGGACGGAGACACCATATATTTT.

This clonotype was counted only a few times. The V and J genes are TRBV18 and TRBJ1-1; D is undetermined. Germline-derived CDR1 and CDR2 are KGHSH and LQKENI. The CDR3 loop spans 14 amino acids. Trimming stripped 3 bases from V and 0 bases from J, with 8 bases between. The DNA of the CDR3 is TGTGCCAGCTCACCGCAGAGAATGAACACTGAAGCTTTCTTT. It is translated as CASSPQRMNTEAFF.

Turning to this clonotype: Since no conserved phenylalanine or tryptophan closes the CDR3, a read error is the likely cause. J is TRBJ1-1 and V is TRBV2; TRBD1 agrees at 7 bases. This CDR3 comprises 17 residues. V lost 5 bases and J lost 1; bases outside the gene matches: 13. Germline-derived CDR1 and CDR2 are SNHLY and FYNNEI. The CDR3 DNA reads TGTGCCAGCAGTCATCGTCCCGGGACAGTCCCGAACACTGAAGCTTTCTCT. Protein: CASSHRPGTVPNTEAFS.

In this sample, this clonotype turned up a few times. The chain carries TRBV15 and TRBJ2-7; 11 bases fit TRBD1. Germline loops: CDR1 LNHNV, CDR2 YYDKDF (reference sequence). This CDR3 is built from 14 residues. Trimming at V came to 1 base and at J to 6 bases, leaving 2 bases not matched to a gene. CDR3 region: CATSRGDRGSEQYF. The CDR3 nucleotides read TGTGCCACCAGCAGAGGGGACAGGGGGTCCGAGCAGTACTTC.

V is TRBV27 and J is TRBJ2-3, with 8 positions matching TRBD2. The V segment lost 7 bases and the J segment 4 bases; nucleotides outside the gene matches: 7. The CDR3 totals 14 residues. Germline CDR1 MNHEY, CDR2 SMNVEV (reference sequence). The CDR3 here is CASTPGGYPDTQYF. In nucleotides, the CDR3 is TGTGCCAGCACCCCGGGAGGGTATCCAGATACGCAGTATTTT.

This clonotype was seen ten or more times. The chain recombines TRBV3-1 with TRBJ1-1; the D gene is possibly TRBD1 (6 bases). The CDR3 consists of 16 residues. In germline, CDR1 is LGHDT, CDR2 YNNKEL (reference sequence). V dropped 3 bases and J dropped 5 bases, with 19 bases sitting between them. For the CDR3, the DNA is TGTGCCAGCAGCCAGGGACACCGGGCCCGGTGGACTGAAGCTTTCTTT. Encoded protein: CASSQGHRARWTEAFF.

V and J are TRBV20-1 and TRBJ1-1, with 10 nucleotides matching TRBD1. The CDR3 consists of 14 residues. Germline V gene sequence: CDR1 DFQATT, CDR2 SNEGSKA (reference sequence). The ends lost 5 bases at V and 5 bases at J; junction bases unmatched: 8. The chain's CDR3 is CSAFGQGGWTEAFF. DNA for the CDR3: TGCAGTGCTTTTGGACAGGGGGGATGGACTGAAGCTTTCTTT.

About this clonotype itself: This is likely a read error, given that the CDR3 carries no conserved phenylalanine or tryptophan at its end. This rearrangement joins TRBV6-5 to TRBJ2-2, with D maybe TRBD1 (6 bases). CDR1 and CDR2 (germline): MNHEY, SVGAGI. The CDR3 runs 13 residues. The CDR3 region is CASSYEGVGGLFS. CDR3 DNA sequence: TGTGCCAGCAGTTACGAGGGTGTAGGGGGGCTGTTTTCT.